These 10 T cell receptor beta chains came from one sample sequenced in a study of T cell changes during pregnancy in multiple sclerosis. TCRdb's table, derived via immunoSEQ multiplex PCR, lists solely in-frame clones and lacks some. The repertoire includes about 76,000 clones, 93% of them detected once, and approximately 2.4% sits in the top ten. The sequenced sample was peripheral blood, obtained in the second trimester of pregnancy. These receptors were taken from a female donor with multiple sclerosis, enrolled in a pregnancy study.

The chain carries TRBV4-2 and TRBJ2-3; 11 bases line up with TRBD2. The CDR3 sequence is 22 residues long. The ends lost 1 base at V and 2 bases at J; junction bases unmatched: 20. Germline CDR1 LGHNA, CDR2 YNFKEQ. The CDR3, as DNA: TGTGCCAGCAGCCAAGTCTTTCGAGGTTTAGCGGGGGGGCCGGAGCACACAGATACGCAGTATTTT. It specifies CASSQVFRGLAGGPEHTDTQYF.

The chain recombines TRBV11-3 with TRBJ2-1; TRBD2 might be the D (7 bases). The CDR3 covers 14 residues. CDR1 is SGHNT and CDR2 is YENEEA in the germline V gene. The V end was cut by 5 bases, the J end by 8 bases, with 16 bases between. As DNA, the CDR3 is TGTGCCAGCAGCACCCGGGGGGCCCCCCATGAGCAGTTCTTC. Its protein is CASSTRGAPHEQFF.

The V call is TRBV20-1, the J call TRBJ1-1; D uncertain. The CDR3 contains 11 residues. Germline loops: CDR1 DFQATT, CDR2 SNEGSKA (reference sequence). Trimming pared 1 base from V and 6 bases from J, leaving 6 bases between. CDR3 region: CSARGAPEAFF. The CDR3 bases are TGCAGTGCTAGAGGGGCTCCTGAAGCTTTCTTT.

The gene calls are TRBV25-1 and TRBJ2-7, with D perhaps TRBD1 (6 bases). V was shortened by 3 bases and J by 10 bases, with 10 bases between the two germline ends. The germline V gene has CDR1 MGHDK and CDR2 SYGVNS. The CDR3 consists of 11 residues. The CDR3 nucleotides are TGTGCCAGCAGTGAGGCGGACAGTCAGTACTTC. This codes for CASSEADSQYF.

J is TRBJ1-2 and V is TRBV14, with a possible D match to TRBD1 (6 bases). The CDR3 loop spans 16 amino acids. Germline-derived CDR1 and CDR2 are SGHDN and FVKESK. V dropped 4 bases and J dropped 7 bases, with 22 bases sitting between them. The CDR3 reads CASSPFNSNRVGGYTF. CDR3 bases: TGTGCCAGCAGCCCCTTTAACTCCAACAGGGTCGGTGGCTACACCTTC.

CDR3 nucleotide sequence: TGTGCCAGCAGCCCAGGGGGCGCCGACTATGGCTACACCTTC. Residues: CASSPGGADYGYTF. The chain couples TRBV13 to TRBJ1-2; 8 bases are shared with TRBD1. Germline loops: CDR1 PRHDT, CDR2 FYEKMQ (reference sequence). CDR3 length equals 14 residues. After removal of 5 bases from V and 3 bases from J, the junction contained 5 bases not matched to a gene.

The rearrangement uses TRBV16 and TRBJ2-3; TRBD1 agrees at 8 bases. The trim removed 3 bases at V and 3 bases at J, leaving 5 bases unmatched. Germline CDR1 reads KGHSY; CDR2 reads FQNENV. The CDR3 spans 15 residues. CDR3 bases: TGTGCCAGCAGCCAGGGACAGGCGGTAACAGATACGCAGTATTTT. This gives the protein CASSQGQAVTDTQYF.

This rearrangement joins TRBV4-1 to TRBJ1-2, with a weak D call TRBD1 (5 bases). V lost 0 bases to trimming and J lost 4 bases, with 12 bases between them. Germline V CDR1 and CDR2: MGHRA, YSYEKL. The CDR3 loop spans 15 amino acids. The CDR3, as DNA: TGCGCCAGCAGCCAAGAAACGACAGCCATCTATGGCTACACCTTC. Protein sequence: CASSQETTAIYGYTF.

The chain joins TRBV28 to TRBJ2-1, with 9 positions matching TRBD1. After removal of 3 bases from V and 8 bases from J, the junction contained 8 bases not matched to a gene. CDR1 is MDHEN, CDR2 SYDVKM, per germline. CDR3 size: 15 residues. The CDR3 coding sequence is TGTGCCAGCAGTTTTCCGGGACAGGGAATAGATGAGCAGTTCTTC. This translates into CASSFPGQGIDEQFF.

With respect to this clone: The sample contains more than one DNA sequence encoding this CDR3. In nucleotides, the CDR3 is TGTGCCAGCAGTGGGACTAGCGGGGGGGCAGATACGCAGTATTTT. The encoded protein is CASSGTSGGADTQYF. The J gene is TRBJ2-3, the V gene TRBV6-1, with 15 bases identical to TRBD2. The CDR3 runs 15 residues. The J segment lost 4 bases and the V segment lost 4 bases, leaving 0 bases of the junction unmatched. Per the germline V gene, CDR1 is MNHNS and CDR2 is SASEGT.